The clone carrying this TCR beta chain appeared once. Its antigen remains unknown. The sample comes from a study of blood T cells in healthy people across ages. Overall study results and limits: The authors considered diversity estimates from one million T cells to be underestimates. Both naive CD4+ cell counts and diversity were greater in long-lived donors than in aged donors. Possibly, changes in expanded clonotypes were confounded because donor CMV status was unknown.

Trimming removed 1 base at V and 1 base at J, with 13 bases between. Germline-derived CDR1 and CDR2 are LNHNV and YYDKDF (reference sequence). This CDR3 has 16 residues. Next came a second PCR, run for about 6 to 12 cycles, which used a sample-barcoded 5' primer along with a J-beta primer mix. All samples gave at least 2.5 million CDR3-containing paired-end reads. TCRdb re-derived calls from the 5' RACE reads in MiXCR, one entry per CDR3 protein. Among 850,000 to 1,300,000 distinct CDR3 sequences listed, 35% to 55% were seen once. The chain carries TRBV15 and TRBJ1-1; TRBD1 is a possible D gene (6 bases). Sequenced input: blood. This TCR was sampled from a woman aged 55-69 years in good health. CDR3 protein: CATSRGGGQRNTEAFF. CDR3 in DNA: TGTGCCACCAGCAGAGGTGGGGGGCAGAGGAACACTGAAGCTTTCTTT.